The following is a TCR beta chain sequence with its context. These data originate in a study of blood T cell repertoires in COVID-19. Study context: Researchers got acute and convalescent COVID-19 samples from the United States, Italy and Spain.

The V segment lost 7 bases and the J segment 7 bases; nucleotides outside the gene matches: 8. The CDR3 is made up of 15 amino acids. Germline CDR1 is SNHLY and CDR2 is FYNNEI. Generated by immunoSEQ multiplex PCR, the TCRdb table keeps only in-frame clones and is missing some. The table lists over 200,000 clones, about 90% of them singletons. This chain joins TRBV2 and TRBJ2-1; 12 nucleotides agree with TRBD2. The source is a man aged 40-50 years with active or convalescent COVID-19. Sequenced input: peripheral blood. The CDR3 sequence: CASNVLAGGRNEQFF. CDR3 DNA sequence: TGTGCCAGCAACGTTCTAGCGGGGGGGCGTAATGAGCAGTTCTTC.